This T cell receptor beta chain was retrieved from a study of T cell repertoires in cytomegalovirus infection. Study summary: CMV infection and matching HLA type were both indicated by public TCR beta signatures. Study-level points and caveats: Dominating the ex vivo response were HLA-C-restricted CMV-specific TCR beta clonotypes. Pooled public TCR beta family frequency picked out CMV carriers with the relevant HLA.

TCRdb independently ran MiXCR on the reads; one entry per CDR3 protein. This repertoire shows 400,000 to 550,000 distinct CDR3 sequences, around 11% found once; its top ten account for roughly 10%. Many counts were recorded for this clonotype. The antigen remains undetermined. This CDR3 has 13 residues. Germline V gives CDR1 MNHNS, CDR2 SASEGT. Between the trimmed V and J ends, which lost 4 bases and 4 bases, there was a span of 11 bases. The chain combines TRBV6-1 with TRBJ2-7, with D perhaps TRBD1 or TRBD2 (6 bases each). The sample comprised PBMCs. The TCR comes from a human donor in good health (CMV status not recorded). Some clones in this sample may be carry-over from other donors' samples. In nucleotides, the CDR3 is TGTGCCAGCAGTGCGGGGGCTGAGTACGAGCAGTACTTC. Protein: CASSAGAEYEQYF.